Presented here are 31 T cell receptor beta chains from one specimen sequenced in a study of blood T cells in healthy people across ages (dated by TCRdb to between 2014 and 2017). The library was generated by 5' RACE. Sequencing was carried out with an Illumina HiSeq 2500. A second PCR of about 7 to 12 cycles was run with a J-beta primer mix and a sample-barcoded 5' primer. The public reads were run again by TCRdb, first through fastp at Q25 and then through MiXCR, and only productive beta chains were kept. Rows with one shared CDR3 protein collapse into an entry with the most common genes and DNA. This sample is represented by approximately 580,000 distinct CDR3 sequences; nearly 25% of them were singletons. The ten largest clones add up to around 10% of the sample. These data also formed part of another study, on T cells of mothers and their children.

The sample was blood. The source of these receptors is a boy aged 5-17 years in good health.

CDR3 DNA: TGTGCCAGTAGAGTCAGCTGGGGCTCCTACGAGCAGTACTTC. Residues: CASRVSWGSYEQYF. The rearrangement uses TRBV19 and TRBJ2-7; D gene unclear. CDR3 length equals 14 residues. V shed 6 bases and J shed 0 bases, with 12 bases lying between them. The germline V gene has CDR1 LNHDA and CDR2 SQIVND (reference sequence).

In this sample, this clonotype turned up a few times. The rearrangement links TRBV7-3 to TRBJ2-1, with 7 bases identical to TRBD2. The CDR3 sequence is 13 residues long. Germline CDR1 reads SGHTA; CDR2 reads FQGTGA. Trimming removed 6 bases from V and 8 bases from J; junction bases left unmatched: 7. CDR3 DNA: TGTGCCAGCAGGGCCGCTAGCGGTTATGAGCAGTTCTTC. Translating gives CASRAASGYEQFF.

This chain uses TRBV7-9 with TRBJ2-1; D remains ambiguous. Per the germline V gene, CDR1 is SEHNR and CDR2 is FQNEAQ (reference sequence). The CDR3 covers 12 residues. V was shortened by 5 bases and J by 5 bases, with 7 bases between the two germline ends. In nucleotides, the CDR3 is TGTGCCAGCAGCCACTTAGACAATGAGCAGTTCTTC. It specifies CASSHLDNEQFF.

Details on this clonotype: At one boundary the junction diverges from the germline segment, which might be a read error. The rearrangement uses TRBV11-2 and TRBJ1-1; no firm D call. This CDR3 is 17 amino acids long. Germline V gene sequence: CDR1 SGHAT, CDR2 FQNNGV. CDR3 residues: CASSQSSWWESNAEAFF. CDR3 in DNA: TGTGCCAGCAGCCAAAGTTCTTGGTGGGAATCGAACGCTGAAGCTTTCTTT.

The rearrangement links TRBV25-1 to TRBJ2-7, with a weak D call TRBD2 (7 bases). The CDR3 covers 15 residues. Germline CDR1 is MGHDK and CDR2 is SYGVNS. V was cut by 7 bases and J by 2 bases, with 18 bases left in between. CDR3 region: CASKGGGTGAYEQYF. CDR3 nucleotide sequence: TGTGCCAGCAAGGGGGGAGGGACTGGTGCCTACGAGCAGTACTTC.

Comments on this clonotype: Just one base apart from a much larger clone, this may be a read error. This chain links TRBV13 with TRBJ1-1, with no clear D. The CDR3 contains 13 residues. Trimming shortened V by 2 bases and J by 1 base, and 5 bases separated the two germline ends. Germline V lookup: CDR1 PRHDT, CDR2 FYEKMQ (reference sequence). CDR3 sequence (DNA): TGTGCCAGCAGCTTATCAGCGAACACTGAAGCTTTCTTT. It is translated as CASSLSANTEAFF.

This chain joins TRBV21-1 and TRBJ2-4. TRBV21-1 corresponds to a pseudogene. CDR3 length: 17 residues. CDR3 bases: TGTGCCAGCAGCAAAGCGGGGGTTCCCTTAGCCAAAAACATTCAGTACTTC. Translation gives CASSKAGVPLAKNIQYF.

This chain connects TRBV20-1 to TRBJ2-7, with D tentatively TRBD2 (5 bases). Trimming stripped 4 bases from V and 3 bases from J, with 13 bases between. Germline values: CDR1 DFQATT, CDR2 SNEGSKA (reference sequence). The CDR3 is 13 amino acids. The CDR3 loop reads CSAIPDSNYEQYF. The CDR3 DNA reads as TGCAGTGCTATCCCGGACTCAAACTACGAGCAGTACTTC.

Comment on this clonotype: The junction departs from germline at one end; a sequencing error may be responsible. The genes are TRBV5-1 and TRBJ2-1; TRBD1 aligns across 8 bases. This CDR3 region has 14 residues. From germline, CDR1 is SGHRS and CDR2 YFSETQ. CDR3 amino acids: CTSEQGGSYNEQFF. DNA for the CDR3: TGCACCAGCGAACAGGGGGGTTCCTACAATGAGCAGTTCTTC.

This chain links TRBV6-4 with TRBJ2-6, with D perhaps being TRBD1 or TRBD2 (5 bases each). V shed 4 bases and J shed 0 bases, with 10 bases lying between them. Germline V lookup: CDR1 MRHNA, CDR2 SNTAGT. The CDR3 has 16 residues. CDR3 coding DNA: TGTGCCAGCAGTGGGGGACCGTCCTCTGGGGCCAACGTCCTGACTTTC. This gives the protein CASSGGPSSGANVLTF.

J is TRBJ2-1 and V is TRBV5-1, with 14 bases matching TRBD2. V shed 0 bases and J 7 bases; nucleotides not matched to a gene: 6. The CDR3 is 17 amino acids. The germline CDR1 and CDR2 sequences are SGHRS and YFSETQ. CDR3 DNA: TGCGCCAGCAGCTTGGGACTAGCGGGGGGGCGCGGGAATGAGCAGTTCTTC. Translating it yields CASSLGLAGGRGNEQFF.

The chain uses TRBV4-1 and TRBJ1-4; no firm D call. The germline gives CDR1 MGHRA, CDR2 YSYEKL. The CDR3 runs to 13 residues. Trimming pared 2 bases from V and 8 bases from J, leaving 9 bases between. The CDR3 sequence: CASSQSRVEKLFF. CDR3 sequence (DNA): TGCGCCAGCAGCCAATCACGAGTCGAAAAACTGTTTTTT.

This clonotype occurred a few times. The chain combines TRBV6-5 with TRBJ2-7; D gene unclear. CDR3 length equals 13 residues. In germline, CDR1 is MNHEY, CDR2 SVGAGI. Trimming took 7 bases from V and 0 from J, leaving 10 bases between them. In nucleotides, the CDR3 is TGTGCCAGCAATCCGGGCCGCTCCTACGAGCAGTACTTC. It yields the protein CASNPGRSYEQYF.

This chain links TRBV27 with TRBJ2-3, with 8 bases aligning to TRBD2. CDR3 length: 20 residues. Per germline, CDR1 MNHEY and CDR2 SMNVEV (reference sequence). V lost 0 bases, J lost 0 bases, and 14 bases stayed unmatched. The CDR3 coding sequence is TGTGCCAGCAGTTTATCCCTACCTGGCGGGGGGCCGACTAGCACAGATACGCAGTATTTT. Translating it yields CASSLSLPGGGPTSTDTQYF.

The chain has TRBV20-1 and TRBJ2-2, with TRBD2 matching over 9 bases. V was pared by 6 bases and J by 6 bases, with 8 bases of the junction left unmatched. The CDR3 has 14 amino acids. The germline V gene encodes CDR1 DFQATT and CDR2 SNEGSKA (reference sequence). CDR3 sequence (DNA): TGCAGTGCGGTCGGCGGGGGGGGTGCCGGGGAGCTGTTTTTT. Its translation is CSAVGGGGAGELFF.

In its sample, this clonotype was seen many times. The genes are TRBV5-6 and TRBJ2-7; D is undetermined. Germline V lookup: CDR1 SGHDT, CDR2 YYEEEE. The CDR3 runs to 12 residues. V was clipped by 5 bases and J by 0 bases, with 6 bases between them. The CDR3 bases are TGTGCCAGCAGTTGGAGCTCCTACGAGCAGTACTTC. Its protein product is CASSWSSYEQYF.

V usage is TRBV7-8 and J usage is TRBJ2-1; TRBD2 matches 11 bases. Germline CDR1 SGHVS, CDR2 FQNEAQ. The CDR3 covers 16 residues. V lost 5 bases to trimming and J lost 6 bases; unmatched junction nucleotides: 9. The CDR3 nucleotides are TGTGCCAGCAGCCCGCGCCGACTAGCGGGACTCAATGAGCAGTTCTTC. It specifies CASSPRRLAGLNEQFF.

This clonotype was detected only a few times. It is likely a read error, because the conserved phenylalanine at the end of the CDR3 is missing. This chain connects TRBV20-1 to TRBJ1-5; D call uncertain. From germline, CDR1 is DFQATT and CDR2 SNEGSKA (reference sequence). The V end was cut by 6 bases, the J end by 0 bases, with 9 bases between. There are 13 residues in the CDR3. The CDR3, as DNA: TGCAGTGCACAACCAGATAGCAATCAGCCCCAGCATCTT. It specifies CSAQPDSNQPQHL.

In its sample, this clonotype was seen a few times. J is TRBJ2-4 and V is TRBV7-9; 8 nucleotides align to TRBD1. Germline lookup yields CDR1 SEHNR and CDR2 FQNEAQ (reference sequence). The CDR3 runs to 15 residues. With V trimmed by 4 bases and J by 3 bases, 5 bases remained unmatched. Written as DNA, the CDR3 is TGTGCCAGCAGCTCGGCGGACAGGGTCAAAAACATTCAGTACTTC. Residues: CASSSADRVKNIQYF.

The J gene is TRBJ2-4, the V gene TRBV20-1; 14 bases map to TRBD2. This CDR3 region has 17 residues. Germline CDR1 and CDR2: DFQATT and SNEGSKA (reference sequence). The ends lost 3 bases at V and 4 bases at J; junction bases unmatched: 8. The CDR3 DNA reads as TGCAGTGCTAGGGCGACTAGCGGGAGGGCCTCAAAAAACATTCAGTACTTC. Amino acid sequence: CSARATSGRASKNIQYF.

In this sample, this clonotype turned up a few times. The V and J genes are TRBV20-1 and TRBJ2-2; D might be TRBD2 (6 bases). Germline loops: CDR1 DFQATT, CDR2 SNEGSKA (reference sequence). V was pared by 6 bases and J by 1 base, with 9 bases between. The CDR3 loop spans 13 amino acids. CDR3 protein: CSAGRGNTGELFF. Written as DNA, the CDR3 is TGCAGTGCGGGGCGGGGGAACACCGGGGAGCTGTTTTTT.

The chain has TRBV20-1 and TRBJ2-3, with D maybe TRBD2 (6 bases). Germline lookup yields CDR1 DFQATT and CDR2 SNEGSKA (reference sequence). V lost 5 bases and J lost 6, with 18 bases in between. There are 14 residues in the CDR3. CDR3 residues: CSAPRRTGVDTQYF. CDR3 DNA: TGCAGTGCTCCCCGCCGGACGGGAGTGGATACGCAGTATTTT.

The V gene is TRBV25-1, the J gene TRBJ2-5, with TRBD1 matching 9 bases. J was trimmed by 4 bases and V by 2 bases; bases with no gene match: 5. CDR1 MGHDK and CDR2 SYGVNS come from the germline V gene. The CDR3 extends over 15 amino acids. The CDR3 protein is CASSERQGVGETQYF. The CDR3 bases are TGTGCCAGCAGTGAACGACAGGGGGTTGGAGAGACCCAGTACTTC.

CDR3 DNA: TGTGCCAGCAGCCTCGAGGATCGAGGGGGGCGAGGAGATACGCAGTATTTT. It yields the protein CASSLEDRGGRGDTQYF. The chain has TRBV7-2 and TRBJ2-3; D possibly matches TRBD1 or TRBD2 (6 bases each). V dropped 5 bases and J dropped 5 bases, with 23 bases sitting between them. The CDR3 consists of 17 residues. Germline CDR1 SGHTA, CDR2 FQGNSA.

The V and J genes are TRBV12-3 or TRBV12-4 and TRBJ2-1; 8 bases map to TRBD1. V lost 7 bases, J lost 5 bases, and 7 bases stayed unmatched. The CDR3 totals 14 residues. CDR3 loop: CASNPWTGNNEQFF. DNA of the CDR3: TGTGCCAGCAACCCCTGGACAGGGAACAATGAGCAGTTCTTC.

Many counts were recorded for this clonotype. The chain is built from TRBV6-5 and TRBJ2-7, with 8 bases that match TRBD2. From germline, CDR1 is MNHEY and CDR2 SVGAGI. The CDR3 runs 11 residues. Trimming at V came to 6 bases and at J to 7 bases, leaving 2 bases not matched to a gene. The CDR3: CASSSGGEQYF. In DNA, the CDR3 is TGTGCCAGCAGCTCGGGAGGGGAGCAGTACTTC.

The chain employs TRBV5-1 and TRBJ2-3; D might be TRBD2 (6 bases). V gave up 1 base and J gave up 9 bases, with 12 bases separating them. The CDR3 totals 13 residues. The germline V gene encodes CDR1 SGHRS and CDR2 YFSETQ. CDR3 sequence reads: CASSLTSPETQYF. The CDR3 DNA follows: TGCGCCAGCAGCTTGACTAGCCCGGAGACGCAGTATTTT.

The chain carries TRBV7-2 and TRBJ2-1, with D perhaps matching TRBD1 or TRBD2 (7 bases each). This CDR3 spans 16 amino acids. CDR1 is SGHTA, CDR2 FQGNSA, per germline. V was cut by 4 bases and J by 3 bases, with 16 bases left in between. The CDR3 protein is CASSSETGDYYNEQFF. In DNA form, the CDR3 reads TGTGCCAGCAGCTCCGAAACAGGGGACTACTACAATGAGCAGTTCTTC. Full variable domain (missing parts from reference TRBV7-2 and TRBJ2-1): GAGVSQSPSNKVTEKGKDVELRCDPISGHTALYWYRQSLGQGLEFLIYFQGNSAPDKSGLPSDRFSAERTGGSVSTLTIQRTQQEDSAVYLCASSSETGDYYNEQFFGPGTRLTVL.

The chain employs TRBV6-5 and TRBJ1-2; D is unclear. V lost 4 bases to trimming and J lost 2 bases, with 11 bases between them. CDR1 MNHEY and CDR2 SVGAGI come from the germline V gene. CDR3 length: 14 amino acids. CDR3 nucleotides: TGTGCCAGCAGTTCCCAACCCGCCAACTATGGCTACACCTTC. Translated, it gives CASSSQPANYGYTF.

The rearrangement links TRBV6-4 to TRBJ1-2; a weak D match, TRBD1 (5 bases). The CDR3 length is 10 residues. Germline CDR1 MRHNA, CDR2 SNTAGT. Trimming cost V 6 bases and J 13 bases, with 12 bases left between them. CDR3: CASSHRQGTF. In nucleotides, the CDR3 is TGTGCCAGCAGCCACCGGCAGGGCACCTTC.

The chain has TRBV20-1 and TRBJ2-3; TRBD2 is a possible D gene (5 bases). This CDR3 region has 16 residues. Trimming pared 0 bases from V and 2 bases from J, leaving 15 bases between. The V gene's germline CDR1 is DFQATT and CDR2 SNEGSKA (reference sequence). The CDR3, as DNA: TGCAGTGCTAGAGATCCTGGCGGGCCGAACACAGATACGCAGTATTTT. Amino acid sequence: CSARDPGGPNTDTQYF.